Following are 31 T cell receptor beta chains from one sample sequenced in a study of T cell responses to AZD1222 COVID-19 vaccine. Sequencing used immunoSEQ multiplex PCR; TCRdb keeps in-frame clones, though not all of them. The sample has around 150,000 clones, around 94% seen once; the top ten hold approximately 4.6%. Sequencing was performed on peripheral blood, taken 28 days after the second AZD1222 dose. These receptors were obtained from an adult who received the AZD1222 COVID-19 vaccine.

The rearrangement joins TRBV28 to TRBJ1-1; D possibly corresponds to TRBD1 (5 bases). Germline values: CDR1 MDHEN, CDR2 SYDVKM. V was cut by 5 bases and J by 4 bases, with 14 bases left in between. This CDR3 contains 14 residues. CDR3 in amino acids: CASSPGGVATEAFF. CDR3 nucleotides: TGTGCCAGCAGTCCCGGAGGGGTGGCCACTGAAGCTTTCTTT.

The chain uses TRBV7-9 and TRBJ2-5; D gene unclear. The CDR3 is 11 residues long. Looked up from germline, CDR1 is SEHNR and CDR2 is FQNEAQ (reference sequence). V was trimmed by 6 bases and J by 2 bases, leaving 4 bases between them. As DNA, the CDR3 is TGTGCCAGCAGTTATCAAGAGACCCAGTACTTC. Its translation: CASSYQETQYF.

V usage is TRBV29-1 and J usage is TRBJ2-3; D is perhaps TRBD2 (5 bases). Germline CDR1 is SQVTM and CDR2 is ANQGSEA. The CDR3 contains 12 residues. Trimming left V 2 bases short and J 4 bases short, with 7 bases between. CDR3 nucleotide sequence: TGCAGCGTTGAACTAGCCGCAGATACGCAGTATTTT. This gives the protein CSVELAADTQYF.

The rearrangement links TRBV7-9 to TRBJ2-3; D is ambiguous. V lost 3 bases, J lost 2 bases, and 0 bases lay in between. Looked up from germline, CDR1 is SEHNR and CDR2 is FQNEAQ (reference sequence). The CDR3 length is 11 residues. The CDR3 spells CASSFTDTQYF. As DNA, the CDR3 is TGTGCCAGCAGCTTCACAGATACGCAGTATTTT.

The V and J genes are TRBV2 and TRBJ2-7; D is unresolved. Trimming took 4 bases from V and 3 from J, leaving 13 bases between them. Germline V gene sequence: CDR1 SNHLY, CDR2 FYNNEI. The CDR3 is 14 amino acids. CDR3 sequence reads: CASSGEPDLYEQYF. In nucleotides, the CDR3 is TGTGCCAGCAGTGGAGAGCCAGACCTCTACGAGCAGTACTTC.

This chain joins TRBV4-1 and TRBJ2-1; D is undetermined. Trimming removed 1 base at V and 0 bases at J, with 13 bases between. Germline CDR1 and CDR2: MGHRA and YSYEKL. The CDR3 contains 17 residues. CDR3 nucleotides: TGCGCCAGCAGCCAAGGCCTTTTCCGTAGCTCCTACAATGAGCAGTTCTTC. It is translated as CASSQGLFRSSYNEQFF.

V and J are TRBV3-1 (or the pseudogene TRBV3-2) and TRBJ2-3, with D hard to call. The germline gives CDR1 LGHDT, CDR2 YNNKEL (reference sequence). V was shortened by 1 base and J by 0 bases, with 5 bases between the two germline ends. The CDR3 has 14 amino acids. The CDR3 DNA is TGTGCCAGCAGCCAAGCCGGGAGCACAGATACGCAGTATTTT. This sequence encodes CASSQAGSTDTQYF.

On this clone: The junction departs from germline at one end; a sequencing error may be responsible. This rearrangement joins TRBV7-9 to TRBJ2-1; 10 nucleotides match TRBD2. The CDR3 sequence is 16 residues long. Germline CDR1 and CDR2: SEHNR and FQNEAQ (reference sequence). The CDR3 spells CASSIATSGTRYEQFF. CDR3 DNA: TGTGCCAGCAGCATAGCTACTAGCGGGACGCGATATGAGCAGTTCTTC.

V and J are TRBV25-1 and TRBJ2-7, with D perhaps given as TRBD1 or TRBD2 (5 bases each). The V gene's germline CDR1 is MGHDK and CDR2 SYGVNS. CDR3 length: 15 amino acids. Trimming stripped 8 bases from V and 2 bases from J, with 19 bases between. CDR3 sequence: CASSGAREIPYEQYF. The CDR3 DNA is TGTGCCAGCTCCGGGGCCAGGGAGATTCCCTACGAGCAGTACTTC.

V and J are TRBV28 and TRBJ2-7; no firm D call. Germline V CDR1 and CDR2: MDHEN, SYDVKM. V was pared by 9 bases and J by 1 base, with 13 bases between. The CDR3 runs 13 residues. The DNA for the CDR3 is TGTGCCAGTAGGCGGTCTGGGTCCTACGAGCAGTACTTC. Its translation is CASRRSGSYEQYF.

This clone was picked up one time. The chain combines TRBV9 with TRBJ2-5, with TRBD2 matching over 8 bases. Germline CDR1 and CDR2: SGDLS and YYNGEE. The ends lost 0 bases at V and 10 bases at J; junction bases unmatched: 2. The CDR3 is 12 amino acids. The DNA of the CDR3 is TGTGCCAGCAGCGTAGGTGCGGGGGGCCAGTACTTC. Amino acid sequence: CASSVGAGGQYF.

This chain connects TRBV15 to TRBJ2-7, with D maybe TRBD1 (6 bases). V gave up 0 bases and J gave up 1 base, with 13 bases separating them. CDR1 is LNHNV and CDR2 is YYDKDF in the germline V gene (reference sequence). This CDR3 comprises 16 residues. CDR3 in amino acids: CATSRERGYLSYEQYF. CDR3 DNA sequence: TGTGCCACCAGCAGAGAAAGGGGGTACCTTTCCTACGAGCAGTACTTC.

The chain has TRBV19 and TRBJ1-1, with TRBD1 matching over 7 bases. CDR3 length: 16 amino acids. CDR1 LNHDA and CDR2 SQIVND come from the germline V gene (reference sequence). The V gene end was trimmed by 5 bases and the J gene end by 0 bases; junction bases not matched to a gene: 9. DNA for the CDR3: TGTGCCAGTAGTCCAGCTTGGGACAGAATGAACACTGAAGCTTTCTTT. Its translation: CASSPAWDRMNTEAFF.

This clone was detected only once. The chain employs TRBV7-2 and TRBJ2-5; D is perhaps TRBD1 (5 bases). This CDR3 is 15 amino acids long. CDR1 and CDR2 (germline): SGHTA, FQGNSA. V shed 0 bases and J shed 4 bases, with 12 bases lying between them. The CDR3 sequence is CASSLASAGPETQYF. CDR3 DNA: TGTGCCAGCAGCTTAGCGTCGGCAGGGCCAGAGACCCAGTACTTC. Full variable domain (rest looked up from reference TRBV7-2 and TRBJ2-5): GAGVSQSPSNKVTEKGKDVELRCDPISGHTALYWYRQSLGQGLEFLIYFQGNSAPDKSGLPSDRFSAERTGGSVSTLTIQRTQQEDSAVYLCASSLASAGPETQYFGPGTRLLVL.

The chain combines TRBV7-9 with TRBJ2-5; 10 bases map to TRBD2. The germline CDR1 and CDR2 sequences are SEHNR and FQNEAQ (reference sequence). The CDR3 is 15 residues long. V lost 6 bases, J lost 5 bases, and 9 bases stayed unmatched. The CDR3 loop is CASSPEAGGRETQYF. CDR3 in DNA: TGTGCCAGCAGTCCTGAAGCGGGAGGGCGCGAGACCCAGTACTTC.

The rearrangement uses TRBV27 and TRBJ2-7; 9 bases are shared with TRBD1. V lost 4 bases and J lost 3; bases outside the gene matches: 4. The CDR3 length is 14 residues. Germline CDR1 and CDR2: MNHEY and SMNVEV (reference sequence). The CDR3 reads CASSWTGEGYEQYF. As DNA, the CDR3 is TGTGCCAGCAGTTGGACAGGGGAGGGCTACGAGCAGTACTTC.

The chain joins TRBV6-2 or TRBV6-3 to TRBJ2-5, with TRBD2 identical over 15 bases. Germline trimming cut 5 bases from V and 5 bases from J; bases unmatched to any gene: 6. The V gene's germline CDR1 is MNHEY and CDR2 SVGEGT. The CDR3 is 16 residues long. CDR3 coding DNA: TGTGCCAGCAGTACGGGACTAGCGGGAGGAGGGGAGACCCAGTACTTC. It encodes CASSTGLAGGGETQYF.

The chain joins TRBV11-2 to TRBJ2-1, with 13 bases lining up with TRBD2. Germline assignment: CDR1 SGHAT and CDR2 FQNNGV. V dropped 3 bases and J dropped 7; count of bases not matched to a gene: 6. This CDR3 has 16 residues. CDR3 loop: CASSFGLAGVGNEQFF. CDR3 sequence (DNA): TGTGCCAGCAGCTTTGGACTAGCGGGAGTTGGTAATGAGCAGTTCTTC.

In this sample, this clone turned up a few times. The chain uses TRBV30 and TRBJ1-2; 10 nucleotides align to TRBD1. V dropped 0 bases and J dropped 4; count of bases not matched to a gene: 5. The V gene's germline CDR1 is GTSNPN and CDR2 SVGIG (reference sequence). CDR3 length equals 15 residues. The CDR3 reads CAWSVLRTGGYGYTF. DNA of the CDR3: TGTGCCTGGAGTGTACTAAGGACAGGGGGCTATGGCTACACCTTC.

The chain has TRBV7-9 and TRBJ1-1; 10 bases match TRBD1. Germline V gene lookup returns CDR1 SEHNR and CDR2 FQNEAQ (reference sequence). CDR3 length equals 17 residues. Germline trimming cut 5 bases from V and 5 bases from J; bases unmatched to any gene: 14. CDR3 loop: CASSAFGTGARKTEAFF. CDR3 DNA sequence: TGTGCCAGCAGCGCCTTTGGGACAGGGGCTCGGAAAACTGAAGCTTTCTTT. The variable domain in full, with the rest retrieved from reference TRBV7-9 and TRBJ1-1, is DTGVSQNPRHKITKRGQNVTFRCDPISEHNRLYWYRQTLGQGPEFLTYFQNEAQLEKSRLLSDRFSAERPKGSFSTLEIQRTEQGDSAMYLCASSAFGTGARKTEAFFGQGTRLTVV.

V usage is TRBV3-1 (or the pseudogene TRBV3-2) and J usage is TRBJ2-7, with 9 bases that match TRBD1. V trimming: 4 bases; J trimming: 5 bases; junction bases outside the gene matches: 9. Per germline, CDR1 LGHDT and CDR2 YNNKEL (reference sequence). This CDR3 region has 15 residues. The DNA for the CDR3 is TGTGCCAGCAGCCTAATGGACAGGGGTAACGACGAGCAGTACTTC. Protein: CASSLMDRGNDEQYF.

The V call is TRBV7-9, the J call TRBJ2-1; the D gene is possibly TRBD1 (5 bases). The germline V and J ends were trimmed by 4 bases and 4 bases, with 11 bases remaining between them. Germline loops: CDR1 SEHNR, CDR2 FQNEAQ (reference sequence). CDR3 length: 14 residues. The CDR3 spells CASSSQGRYNEQFF. DNA for the CDR3: TGTGCCAGCAGCTCCCAGGGCAGATACAATGAGCAGTTCTTC.

The genes are TRBV7-8 and TRBJ1-6; D is possibly TRBD1 (6 bases). The V gene's germline CDR1 is SGHVS and CDR2 FQNEAQ. CDR3 length: 12 residues. The germline V and J ends were trimmed by 5 bases and 13 bases, with 12 bases remaining between them. CDR3 in amino acids: CASSPGGRPLHF. The CDR3 DNA reads as TGTGCCAGCAGCCCGGGGGGCCGGCCCCTCCACTTT.

The rearrangement uses TRBV10-1 and TRBJ2-3; 9 nucleotides line up with TRBD2. J lost 0 bases, V lost 2 bases, and 9 bases had no gene match. CDR1 is WNHNN, CDR2 SYGVQD, per germline (reference sequence). This CDR3 is 18 amino acids long. This CDR3 is CASSEPSRLAASTDTQYF. In DNA, the CDR3 is TGCGCCAGCAGTGAGCCGAGCAGACTAGCGGCAAGCACAGATACGCAGTATTTT.

This rearrangement joins TRBV30 to TRBJ2-3; TRBD2 is a possible D gene (6 bases). Germline CDR1 GTSNPN, CDR2 SVGIG (reference sequence). V was trimmed by 1 base and J by 2 bases, leaving 13 bases between them. The CDR3 covers 15 residues. Here the CDR3 reads CAWSADSGFTDTQYF. The CDR3 nucleotides read TGTGCCTGGAGTGCGGATAGCGGATTCACAGATACGCAGTATTTT.

The rearrangement links TRBV11-2 to TRBJ2-7; D uncertain. This CDR3 spans 16 amino acids. Trimming took 3 bases from V and 2 from J, leaving 17 bases between them. CDR1 is SGHAT, CDR2 FQNNGV, per germline. CDR3 loop: CASSLDLYVPPYEQYF. The CDR3 region has the DNA TGTGCCAGCAGCTTGGACCTCTATGTGCCCCCCTACGAGCAGTACTTC.

The chain employs TRBV12-3 or TRBV12-4 and TRBJ2-5, with TRBD2 identical over 7 bases. The J segment lost 5 bases and the V segment lost 5 bases, leaving 5 bases of the junction unmatched. This CDR3 has 13 amino acids. CDR3 sequence reads: CASSLRTSETQYF. CDR3 nucleotide sequence: TGTGCCAGCAGTCTAAGGACTAGTGAGACCCAGTACTTC.

The rearrangement joins TRBV4-1 to TRBJ2-1; 13 bases agree with TRBD2. Germline V gene sequence: CDR1 MGHRA, CDR2 YSYEKL. This CDR3 has 15 residues. Losses at the gene ends were 3 bases for V and 7 bases for J; bases not matched to a gene: 3. Here the CDR3 reads CASSHGLAGANEQFF. Here the CDR3 DNA reads TGCGCCAGCAGCCATGGACTAGCGGGAGCGAATGAGCAGTTCTTC.

The chain combines TRBV19 with TRBJ1-6, with TRBD1 matching 8 bases. Trimming removed 6 bases from V and 7 bases from J; junction bases left unmatched: 5. Germline V CDR1 and CDR2: LNHDA, SQIVND (reference sequence). The CDR3 loop spans 14 amino acids. CDR3: CASSGRTGNSPLHF. The CDR3 region has the DNA TGTGCCAGTAGCGGACGGACAGGGAATTCACCCCTCCACTTT. Full variable domain (outside the CDR3, taken from reference TRBV19 and TRBJ1-6): DGGITQSPKYLFRKEGQNVTLSCEQNLNHDAMYWYRQDPGQGLRLIYYSQIVNDFQKGDIAEGYSVSREKKESFPLTVTSAQKNPTAFYLCASSGRTGNSPLHFGNGTRLTVT.

Notes on this clone: One junction end disagrees with the germline gene, perhaps due to a read error. This chain uses TRBV28 with TRBJ2-1, with D perhaps TRBD1 or TRBD2 (5 bases each). There are 17 residues in the CDR3. CDR1 and CDR2 (germline): MDHEN, SYDVKM. As DNA, the CDR3 is TGTGCCAGCACTTTATCGGGGTTGGGGCCAGGAAACAATGAGCAGTTCTTC. Its protein is CASTLSGLGPGNNEQFF.

J is TRBJ2-3 and V is TRBV5-1; TRBD1 is a possible D gene (5 bases). The CDR3 has 16 residues. V gave up 4 bases and J gave up 1 base, with 16 bases separating them. Germline V gives CDR1 SGHRS, CDR2 YFSETQ. The CDR3: CASSDNRYPGTDTQYF. CDR3 in DNA: TGCGCCAGCAGCGATAACAGGTATCCCGGCACAGATACGCAGTATTTT.